This T cell receptor (beta chain) was observed in a study of cytotoxic CD8 clonotypes in ibrutinib-treated CLL. Produced via immunoSEQ multiplex PCR; TCRdb's table is partial and in-frame only. Here the sample spans 300,000 or so clones, roughly 70% being singletons. In the case of this clone: Antigen: not known.

Study-wide results and caveats: At baseline, clonality was higher than in age-matched healthy donors and correlated with CD8+ counts. Clonality rose at ibrutinib response, held steady in sustained remission, and fell toward baseline at progression.

There are 15 residues in the CDR3. The sample was PBMCs, taken after 36 months of ibrutinib treatment. The receptor's source is a human donor with chronic lymphocytic leukemia. V usage is TRBV1 and J usage is TRBJ2-7; TRBD2 reflects the table's D call only, with no check against the DNA. TRBV1 is shown as a pseudogene. The CDR3, as DNA: TGCACCAGCAATTCCGAGCGGGAGGAAACCTACGAGCAGTACTTC. It is translated as CTSNSEREETYEQYF.